Presented here are 31 T cell receptor beta chains from one specimen sequenced in a study of Ad26.COV2.S vaccination and SARS-CoV-2 variants. Repertoires were generated with immunoSEQ multiplex PCR, while TCRdb's copy carries only in-frame clones and drops some. The sample lists around 320,000 clones; roughly 80% were seen once. Described treatment: around 19 received Ad26.COV2.S at low or high dose, single or two shots; several received placebo; per-sample allocation not given. Sampling happened 63 days after the first vaccine or placebo injection. The specimen comprised peripheral blood, sampled in a trial of Ad26.COV2.S vaccine versus placebo. The receptor set was obtained from a person between 18 and 59 years old who received the Ad26.COV2.S COVID-19 vaccine or a placebo.

The chain carries TRBV28 and TRBJ2-7, with D possibly TRBD1 on 6 matching bases. From germline, CDR1 is MDHEN and CDR2 SYDVKM. This CDR3 contains 17 residues. Trimming pared 1 base from V and 0 bases from J, leaving 16 bases between. As DNA, the CDR3 is TGTGCCAGCAGTTTATCCCCCGGGACACCCGACTCCTACGAGCAGTACTTC. It encodes CASSLSPGTPDSYEQYF.

The gene calls are TRBV7-9 and TRBJ2-2; no reliable D call. From germline, CDR1 is SEHNR and CDR2 FQNEAQ (reference sequence). This CDR3 region has 13 residues. V shed 5 bases and J shed 5 bases, with 9 bases lying between them. The CDR3 region is CASSGESTGELFF. CDR3 DNA: TGTGCCAGCAGCGGAGAGAGTACCGGGGAGCTGTTTTTT.

J is TRBJ2-7 and V is TRBV7-8, with 8 bases that match TRBD1. The junction had 7 bases not matched to a gene; V was cut back by 3 bases and J by 3 bases. The germline V gene encodes CDR1 SGHVS and CDR2 FQNEAQ. The CDR3 totals 15 residues. This chain's CDR3 is CASSLAAGGHYEQYF. CDR3 nucleotide sequence: TGTGCCAGCAGCTTGGCGGCAGGGGGCCACTACGAGCAGTACTTC.

This rearrangement joins TRBV5-4 to TRBJ1-3, with 10 bases matching TRBD1. J was trimmed by 0 bases and V by 4 bases; bases with no gene match: 7. CDR1 is SGHNT and CDR2 is YYREEE in the germline V gene (reference sequence). This CDR3 has 17 amino acids. The CDR3 loop reads CASSPSDRGVSGNTIYF. The CDR3 bases are TGTGCCAGCAGCCCATCGGACAGGGGGGTCTCTGGAAACACCATATATTTT.

This clone was counted once. The CDR3 DNA sequence: TGTGCCAGCAGCCAACCGAAACCCCTAGCCCCCTTGGCCCTAGAGACCCAGTACTTC. Translated, it gives CASSQPKPLAPLALETQYF. The chain employs TRBV3-1 (or the pseudogene TRBV3-2) and TRBJ2-5; perhaps TRBD2 as D (5 bases). This CDR3 comprises 19 residues. The V end was cut by 2 bases, the J end by 4 bases, with 26 bases between. Germline lookup yields CDR1 LGHDT and CDR2 YNNKEL (reference sequence).

The J gene is TRBJ1-5, the V gene TRBV19; 9 bases fit TRBD1. The ends lost 5 bases at V and 7 bases at J; junction bases unmatched: 9. This CDR3 region has 15 residues. From germline, CDR1 is LNHDA and CDR2 SQIVND (reference sequence). The CDR3 protein is CASSSRDRVRQPQHF. The CDR3 bases are TGTGCCAGTAGTTCCCGGGACAGGGTGAGGCAGCCCCAGCATTTT.

The chain links TRBV7-9 to TRBJ2-5; D may be TRBD2 (6 bases). This CDR3 comprises 14 residues. Germline V CDR1 and CDR2: SEHNR, FQNEAQ (reference sequence). Between the trimmed V and J ends, which lost 7 bases and 5 bases, there was a span of 17 bases. The CDR3 loop reads CASTNPPGDETQYF. CDR3 DNA: TGTGCCAGCACCAACCCCCCGGGGGATGAGACCCAGTACTTC.

V gene TRBV5-1 combines with J gene TRBJ2-7; no firm D call. The CDR3 is 14 amino acids. Germline lookup yields CDR1 SGHRS and CDR2 YFSETQ. Trimming removed 2 bases from V and 0 bases from J, with 9 bases in between. CDR3 nucleotides: TGCGCCAGCAGCTTTCGTCAGAGCTCCTACGAGCAGTACTTC. It specifies CASSFRQSSYEQYF.

The chain joins TRBV20-1 to TRBJ2-5, with D hard to call. The CDR3 runs 11 residues. Trimming removed 5 bases from V and 5 bases from J, with 9 bases in between. Germline-derived CDR1 and CDR2 are DFQATT and SNEGSKA (reference sequence). In DNA, the CDR3 is TGCAGTGCTTATAGCCTGGAGACCCAGTACTTC. This translates into CSAYSLETQYF.

The rearrangement uses TRBV4-2 and TRBJ2-3; D is undetermined. Per germline, CDR1 LGHNA and CDR2 YNFKEQ. The CDR3 has 13 amino acids. V lost 3 bases, J lost 2 bases, and 6 bases lay in between. The CDR3 nucleotides read TGTGCCAGCAGCCACCCATCCACAGATACGCAGTATTTT. Amino acid sequence: CASSHPSTDTQYF.

The CDR3 bases are TGTGCCAGCAGCAAGCCGACCGGGACAGTTAACACTGAAGCTTTCTTT. Translation gives CASSKPTGTVNTEAFF. The V gene is TRBV7-9, the J gene TRBJ1-1, with 7 bases lining up with TRBD1. Germline CDR1 is SEHNR and CDR2 is FQNEAQ (reference sequence). V lost 5 bases and J lost 2; bases outside the gene matches: 11. The CDR3 totals 16 residues. Full variable domain (outside the CDR3, taken from reference TRBV7-9 and TRBJ1-1): DTGVSQNPRHKITKRGQNVTFRCDPISEHNRLYWYRQTLGQGPEFLTYFQNEAQLEKSRLLSDRFSAERPKGSFSTLEIQRTEQGDSAMYLCASSKPTGTVNTEAFFGQGTRLTVV.

There are a few counts of this clone. The chain joins TRBV6-5 to TRBJ2-7; TRBD1 is a possible D gene (5 bases). The CDR3 is 14 amino acids. V lost 7 bases to trimming and J lost 7 bases, with 20 bases between them. The V gene's germline CDR1 is MNHEY and CDR2 SVGAGI. CDR3: CASNRRQGGQEQYF. For the CDR3, the DNA is TGTGCCAGCAACCGACGCCAGGGCGGCCAAGAGCAGTACTTC.

This chain uses TRBV6-5 with TRBJ2-5; 8 positions match TRBD1. This CDR3 contains 14 residues. V was pared by 2 bases and J by 5 bases, with 4 bases of the junction left unmatched. The germline V gene encodes CDR1 MNHEY and CDR2 SVGAGI. The CDR3 DNA reads TGTGCCAGCAGTTACACAGGGGGTTCGGAGACCCAGTACTTC. Its protein product is CASSYTGGSETQYF.

The chain links TRBV24-1 to TRBJ2-2, with D tentatively TRBD2 (5 bases). Germline V gene lookup returns CDR1 KGHDR and CDR2 SFDVKD. This CDR3 has 15 residues. V was shortened by 7 bases and J by 0 bases, with 11 bases between the two germline ends. CDR3 bases: TGTGCCACCAGGGGAGTCGGGGCGAACACCGGGGAGCTGTTTTTT. Translation: CATRGVGANTGELFF.

The rearrangement joins TRBV28 to TRBJ1-5, with 7 bases lining up with TRBD1. Germline V gene lookup returns CDR1 MDHEN and CDR2 SYDVKM. The V segment lost 8 bases and the J segment 6 bases; nucleotides outside the gene matches: 4. There are 12 residues in the CDR3. CDR3 region: CASLTGTQPQHF. CDR3 bases: TGTGCCAGCCTGACAGGGACTCAGCCCCAGCATTTT.

The J gene is TRBJ2-1, the V gene TRBV4-1; 7 nucleotides match TRBD2. Trimming cost V 6 bases and J 0 bases; bases outside gene matches: 2. This CDR3 contains 14 residues. Germline-derived CDR1 and CDR2 are MGHRA and YSYEKL. The CDR3 region has the DNA TGCGCCAGCAGTCCGGGGGGCTCCTACAATGAGCAGTTCTTC. Translated, it gives CASSPGGSYNEQFF.

The chain carries TRBV20-1 and TRBJ2-1, with D possibly TRBD1 on 6 matching bases. The germline V and J ends were trimmed by 3 bases and 15 bases, with 15 bases remaining between them. Germline CDR1 DFQATT, CDR2 SNEGSKA (reference sequence). The CDR3 is 11 residues long. CDR3 sequence reads: CSASYTGTAFF. The CDR3 DNA follows: TGCAGTGCTAGTTATACAGGGACGGCGTTCTTC.

This clone was counted only a few times. The rearrangement uses TRBV9 and TRBJ1-6; D not certain. The CDR3 length is 14 residues. Trimming cost V 1 base and J 5 bases, with 7 bases left between them. Germline V gene lookup returns CDR1 SGDLS and CDR2 YYNGEE. CDR3 in amino acids: CASSVSVNNSPLHF. The DNA for the CDR3 is TGTGCCAGCAGCGTATCCGTTAATAATTCACCCCTCCACTTT.

The V and J genes are TRBV2 and TRBJ1-3; D is perhaps TRBD1 (6 bases). The CDR3 is 15 residues long. V was shortened by 9 bases and J by 1 base, with 16 bases between the two germline ends. The germline V gene has CDR1 SNHLY and CDR2 FYNNEI. The CDR3 nucleotides read TGTGCCAGTAAAGCGCAAAGGGGGTCTGGAAACACCATATATTTT. Translated, it gives CASKAQRGSGNTIYF.

V is TRBV5-1 and J is TRBJ2-2, with no clear D. This CDR3 has 15 amino acids. The germline V and J ends were trimmed by 2 bases and 0 bases, with 8 bases remaining between them. The germline gives CDR1 SGHRS, CDR2 YFSETQ. DNA of the CDR3: TGCGCCAGCAGCTTTTCAGAATCGAACACCGGGGAGCTGTTTTTT. This translates into CASSFSESNTGELFF.

The rearrangement uses TRBV2 and TRBJ2-2; D uncertain. The CDR3 runs 10 residues. Germline V CDR1 and CDR2: SNHLY, FYNNEI. V lost 4 bases, J lost 8 bases, and 2 bases lay in between. For the CDR3, the DNA is TGTGCCAGCAGTGGAGGGGAGCTGTTTTTT. It is translated as CASSGGELFF.

The chain is built from TRBV19 and TRBJ1-4; D is uncertain. The CDR3 spans 15 residues. CDR1 and CDR2 from the germline V gene are LNHDA and SQIVND (reference sequence). With 8 bases removed from V and 5 bases from J, the gap between germline ends came to 18 bases. The CDR3 bases are TGTGCCAGTGCATCACCCCACCGACAAAATGAAAAACTGTTTTTT. Translated: CASASPHRQNEKLFF. Complete variable domain (other parts from reference TRBV19 and TRBJ1-4): DGGITQSPKYLFRKEGQNVTLSCEQNLNHDAMYWYRQDPGQGLRLIYYSQIVNDFQKGDIAEGYSVSREKKESFPLTVTSAQKNPTAFYLCASASPHRQNEKLFFGSGTQLSVL.

The rearrangement uses TRBV18 and TRBJ2-5; maybe TRBD1 (6 bases). The CDR3 has 16 residues. CDR1 is KGHSH, CDR2 LQKENI, per germline. V lost 1 base and J lost 6, with 18 bases in between. The DNA of the CDR3 is TGTGCCAGCTCACCACTCGGTGAACAGGGCTGGAAGACCCAGTACTTC. It translates to CASSPLGEQGWKTQYF. The full variable domain, with the rest looked up from reference TRBV18 and TRBJ2-5, is NAGVMQNPRHLVRRRGQEARLRCSPMKGHSHVYWYRQLPEEGLKFMVYLQKENIIDESGMPKERFSAEFPKEGPSILRIQQVVRGDSAAYFCASSPLGEQGWKTQYFGPGTRLLVL.

This clone came up a few times. The rearrangement joins TRBV9 to TRBJ1-2; D not resolved. Germline CDR1 reads SGDLS; CDR2 reads YYNGEE. V lost 3 bases and J lost 7, with 7 bases in between. The CDR3 length is 11 residues. The chain's CDR3 is CASSASAGYTF. CDR3 in DNA: TGTGCCAGCAGCGCCAGCGCTGGCTACACCTTC.

The rearrangement uses TRBV15 and TRBJ1-1, with D unclear. In germline, CDR1 is LNHNV, CDR2 YYDKDF (reference sequence). This CDR3 region has 13 residues. Trimming removed 0 bases from V and 7 bases from J, with 9 bases in between. The CDR3 DNA follows: TGTGCCACCAGCAGAGAATTCGGGAATGAAGCTTTCTTT. This translates into CATSREFGNEAFF.

V gene TRBV5-1 combines with J gene TRBJ2-7, with 9 bases matching TRBD1. The CDR3 length is 15 residues. Germline V gene data show CDR1 as SGHRS and CDR2 as YFSETQ. V trimming: 4 bases; J trimming: 1 base; junction bases outside the gene matches: 6. CDR3 sequence: CASSKGDRASYEQYF. For the CDR3, the DNA is TGCGCCAGCAGCAAAGGGGACAGGGCGTCCTACGAGCAGTACTTC.

The chain has TRBV5-8 and TRBJ2-3; D perhaps matches TRBD1 (7 bases). V gave up 0 bases and J gave up 5 bases, with 10 bases separating them. The CDR3 totals 14 residues. Germline lookup yields CDR1 SGHTS and CDR2 YDEGEE. The CDR3 DNA is TGTGCCAGCAGCTTGGACAGGGGACTAGATACGCAGTATTTT. This encodes CASSLDRGLDTQYF. Full variable domain (missing parts from reference TRBV5-8 and TRBJ2-3): EAGVTQSPTHLIKTRGQQATLRCSPISGHTSVYWYQQALGLGLQFLLWYDEGEERNRGNFPPRFSGRQFPNYSSELNVNALELEDSALYLCASSLDRGLDTQYFGPGTRLTVL.

The count of this clone is one. The V gene is TRBV4-1, the J gene TRBJ2-3, with TRBD2 as a possible D gene (6 bases). The CDR3 runs 15 residues. The V gene lost 5 bases and the J gene lost 1 base, with 13 bases spanning the gap. In germline, CDR1 is MGHRA, CDR2 YSYEKL. The CDR3 sequence: CASSGELARTDTQYF. The CDR3 DNA reads as TGCGCCAGCAGCGGAGAACTAGCCCGCACAGATACGCAGTATTTT.

The CDR3 nucleotides read TGCGCCAGCAGCTCCCTGAGCGACTCAACTAATGAAAAACTGTTTTTT. This gives the protein CASSSLSDSTNEKLFF. This rearrangement joins TRBV5-1 to TRBJ1-4; D not certain. Looked up from germline, CDR1 is SGHRS and CDR2 is YFSETQ. CDR3 size: 16 residues. Trimming left V 3 bases short and J 0 bases short, with 12 bases between.

This clone was detected only once. This rearrangement joins TRBV11-2 to TRBJ2-1; D gene ambiguous. The V gene lost 4 bases and the J gene lost 0 bases, with 10 bases spanning the gap. The CDR3 loop spans 15 amino acids. CDR1 and CDR2 from the germline V gene are SGHAT and FQNNGV. As DNA, the CDR3 is TGTGCCAGCAGCTCCGACATAGGCTCCTACAATGAGCAGTTCTTC. Translating gives CASSSDIGSYNEQFF.

This clone was observed a single time. The rearrangement joins TRBV18 to TRBJ1-5; TRBD1 is a possible D gene (5 bases). The CDR3 spans 15 residues. V lost 3 bases and J 4 bases, leaving 13 bases between the germline ends. Germline values: CDR1 KGHSH, CDR2 LQKENI. The CDR3 DNA sequence: TGTGCCAGCTCACCCCCTTTCCGGGGGAATCAGCCCCAGCATTTT. It yields the protein CASSPPFRGNQPQHF.